Listed here is a single TCR beta chain. Per the study methods: Nucleated cell number was recorded as an estimate derived from reference gene primer amplification. Clones were sequenced by immunoSEQ multiplex PCR, and TCRdb holds only the in-frame ones, with some missing. The V and J calls and clone size are taken from that table; D and trimming were inferred from the DNA. The top ten clones hold over 25% of a sample with fewer than 65,000 clones, roughly 80% of them seen once. The data belong to a study of blood T cell repertoires in COVID-19. Study in general: T cells, B-cell-depleted T cells, or PBMCs supplied cDNA or gDNA.

V shed 4 bases, J shed 5 bases, and the junction held 13 bases outside the gene matches. CDR3 size: 17 residues. The germline gives CDR1 SGHVS, CDR2 FNYEAQ. The sequence was collected from a human donor in a cohort sampled during active COVID-19. The chain has TRBV7-6 and TRBJ2-1; the match to TRBD2 covers 8 bases. The sample taken for sequencing was peripheral blood. The CDR3 sequence is CASSSWPSGGSHNEQFF. The CDR3 coding sequence is TGTGCCAGCAGCTCTTGGCCCAGCGGGGGCAGCCACAATGAGCAGTTCTTC.